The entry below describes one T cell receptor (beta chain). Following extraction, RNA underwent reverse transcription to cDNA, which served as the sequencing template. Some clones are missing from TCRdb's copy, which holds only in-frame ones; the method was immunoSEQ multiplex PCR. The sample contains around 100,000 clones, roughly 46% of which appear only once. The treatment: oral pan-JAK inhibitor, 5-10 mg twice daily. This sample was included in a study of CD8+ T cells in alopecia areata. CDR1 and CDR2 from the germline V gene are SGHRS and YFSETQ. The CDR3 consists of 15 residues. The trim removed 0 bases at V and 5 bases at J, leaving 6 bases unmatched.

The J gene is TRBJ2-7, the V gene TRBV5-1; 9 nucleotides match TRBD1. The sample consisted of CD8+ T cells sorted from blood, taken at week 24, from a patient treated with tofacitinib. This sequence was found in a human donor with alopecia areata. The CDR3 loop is CASSLAGQGSNEQYF. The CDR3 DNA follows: TGCGCCAGCAGCTTGGCGGGACAGGGTTCCAACGAGCAGTACTTC.